The rows below give T cell receptor beta chains drawn from one sample of a study of blood T cell repertoires in COVID-19. This table comes from immunoSEQ multiplex PCR, and its TCRdb copy is limited to in-frame clones, with some not included. This table has roughly 220,000 clones, roughly 80% appearing once. The sequencing input was peripheral blood. These receptors were collected from an older woman who had recovered from COVID-19. The CDR3 runs from the conserved cysteine through the conserved F or W. Each record gives: J gene, V gene, CDR3 protein.

J: TRBJ2-3
V: TRBV19
CDR3: CASSPGTLGDTQYF

J: TRBJ1-5
V: TRBV16
CDR3: CASSQGQGPMAQHF

J: TRBJ1-1
V: TRBV9
CDR3: CASSVGTGRATEAFF

J: TRBJ2-3
V: TRBV10-3
CDR3: CAITPGQDTDTQYF

J: TRBJ2-1
V: TRBV7-2
CDR3: CASSASGTSGVHEQFF

J: TRBJ2-5
V: TRBV11-2
CDR3: CASSPVRNHQETQYF

J: TRBJ2-7
V: TRBV4-3
CDR3: CASSAELGVYEQYF

J: TRBJ2-7
V: TRBV6-5
CDR3: CASSYTGETYEQYF

J: TRBJ1-2
V: TRBV18
CDR3: CASSLRTGVDYGYTF

J: TRBJ1-6
V: TRBV6-6
CDR3: CASSYRREPLHF

J: TRBJ2-3
V: TRBV19
CDR3: CASSAGGASQYF

J: TRBJ1-1
V: TRBV25-1
CDR3: CASTPRGDGSEAFF

J: TRBJ1-1
V: TRBV27
CDR3: CASSPGRINTEAFF

J: TRBJ2-3
V: TRBV21-1
CDR3: CASSKVRDTQYF

J: TRBJ2-3
V: TRBV20-1
CDR3: CSASGASGGAGTDTQYF

J: TRBJ2-3
V: TRBV6-6
CDR3: CASSRGQRTDTQYF

J: TRBJ2-1
V: TRBV11-3
CDR3: CASSSLDNEQFF

J: TRBJ2-7
V: TRBV29-1
CDR3: CSVGPGRTQGEQYF

J: TRBJ2-3
V: TRBV13
CDR3: CASSPRTASTDTQYF

J: TRBJ1-4
V: TRBV29-1
CDR3: CSAQEFQVGKLFF

J: TRBJ1-5
V: TRBV4-3
CDR3: CASSSGTGIRRSNQPQHF

J: TRBJ2-3
V: TRBV13
CDR3: CASSPGSGGPRDTQYF

J: TRBJ1-4
V: TRBV28
CDR3: CASSSPGVANEKLFF

J: TRBJ2-2
V: TRBV18
CDR3: CASRSEGELFF

J: TRBJ2-2
V: TRBV15
CDR3: CATSRDRVGAGFANTGELFF

J: TRBJ1-2
V: TRBV18
CDR3: CASSPPAGRYGYTF

J: TRBJ1-6
V: TRBV4-3
CDR3: CASSQLSGTGRTGVSSPLHF

J: TRBJ1-2
V: TRBV6-1
CDR3: CASSDRGGGYTF

J: TRBJ1-4
V: TRBV19
CDR3: CASTFRRGRTPNEKLFF

J: TRBJ1-6
V: TRBV11-2
CDR3: CASSLVGGGSDSPLHF

J: TRBJ1-2
V: TRBV6-2/TRBV6-3
CDR3: CASSYAVYGYTF

J: TRBJ2-2
V: TRBV10-3
CDR3: CAIRRPDRENTGELFF

J: TRBJ1-2
V: TRBV4-1
CDR3: CASSQPNRGPNYGYTF

J: TRBJ2-5
V: TRBV11-2
CDR3: CASSLGGLAGGLETQYF

J: TRBJ1-5
V: TRBV19
CDR3: CASSQQAWQPQHF

J: TRBJ1-2
V: TRBV9
CDR3: CASSPHTGGYGYTF

J: TRBJ1-1
V: TRBV5-1
CDR3: CASSFQGADTEAFF

J: TRBJ2-2
V: TRBV5-1
CDR3: CASSLALAGGPSTGELFF

J: TRBJ2-2
V: TRBV11-2
CDR3: CASSLGPGYSGELFF

J: TRBJ2-4
V: TRBV13
CDR3: CASSIGTYNIQYF

J: TRBJ1-4
V: TRBV27
CDR3: CASSFARATNEKLFF

J: TRBJ1-5
V: TRBV30
CDR3: CAWSPGRDQPQHF

J: TRBJ2-5
V: TRBV5-6
CDR3: CASSRTAVETQYF

J: TRBJ2-3
V: TRBV14
CDR3: CASSQDLQGRTDTQYF

J: TRBJ1-2
V: TRBV12-3/TRBV12-4
CDR3: CASSFGVSYGYTF

J: TRBJ2-7
V: TRBV5-1
CDR3: CASSWNRLAGEQYF

J: TRBJ2-5
V: TRBV7-7
CDR3: CASSPPNPGTGRETQYF

J: TRBJ1-2
V: TRBV3-1/TRBV3-2
CDR3: CASSQDPGGFYGYTF

J: TRBJ1-4
V: TRBV5-4
CDR3: CASQKAGGADEKLFF

J: TRBJ1-3
V: TRBV12-5
CDR3: CASGSRTGGSSGNTIYF

J: TRBJ1-4
V: TRBV5-8
CDR3: CASSLWGEPNEKLFF